This TCR beta chain was identified during a study of Graves' ophthalmopathy and Graves' hyperthyroidism. This clonotype was detected ten times or more. Trimming took 2 bases from V and 1 from J, leaving 8 bases between them. The length of the CDR3 is 14 residues. The germline V gene has CDR1 MRHNA and CDR2 SNTAGT. Amplification of the TCR beta CDR3 regions used RNA transcripts (as template). The library came from an HTBI-primed first-round RT-PCR and a second-round multiplex PCR. TCRdb fed the multiplex PCR reads into MiXCR, producing one record per CDR3 protein. The repertoire holds hundreds of thousands of distinct CDR3 sequences, with roughly 21% as singletons.

Sequencing was carried out using peripheral blood. This sequence was found in a woman aged 18-35 years with stable Graves' hyperthyroidism. V and J are TRBV6-4 and TRBJ2-5; possibly TRBD2 for D (5 bases). CDR3 residues: CASSDRRVQETQYF. DNA of the CDR3: TGTGCCAGCAGTGACCGGCGGGTCCAAGAGACCCAGTACTTC.